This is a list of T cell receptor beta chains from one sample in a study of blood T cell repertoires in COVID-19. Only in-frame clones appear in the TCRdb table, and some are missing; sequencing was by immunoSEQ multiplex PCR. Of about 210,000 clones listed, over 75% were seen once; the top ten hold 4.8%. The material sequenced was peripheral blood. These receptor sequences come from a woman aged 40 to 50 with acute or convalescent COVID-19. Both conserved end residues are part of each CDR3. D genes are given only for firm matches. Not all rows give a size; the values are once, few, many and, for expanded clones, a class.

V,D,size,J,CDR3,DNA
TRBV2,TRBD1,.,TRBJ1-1,CARGIRRDSEAFF,TGTGCCAGGGGGATACGCCGGGACAGTGAAGCTTTCTTT
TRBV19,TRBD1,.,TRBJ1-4,CASSTTADRGEKLFF,TGTGCCAGTAGTACGACCGCAGACAGGGGTGAAAAACTGTTTTTT
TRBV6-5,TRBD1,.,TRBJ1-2,CASSSTGDYGYTF,TGTGCCAGCAGTTCTACAGGGGACTATGGCTACACCTTC
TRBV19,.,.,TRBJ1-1,CASKAWASNTEAFF,TGTGCCAGTAAAGCCTGGGCCTCGAACACTGAAGCTTTCTTT
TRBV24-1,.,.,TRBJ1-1,CATSGGLGTEAFF,TGTGCCACCAGTGGGGGGCTGGGCACTGAAGCTTTCTTT
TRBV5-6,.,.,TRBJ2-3,CASSLRDRITDTQYF,TGTGCCAGCAGCCTCCGGGATCGAATCACAGATACGCAGTATTTT
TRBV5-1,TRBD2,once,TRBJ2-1,CASSPGGASGNNEQFF,TGCGCCAGCAGTCCTGGAGGGGCTAGCGGGAACAATGAGCAGTTCTTC
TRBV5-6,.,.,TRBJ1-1,CASSLAIPGTEAFF,TGTGCCAGCAGCTTGGCGATACCCGGTACTGAAGCTTTCTTT
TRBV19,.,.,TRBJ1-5,CASSPRQVYSNQPQHF,TGTGCCAGTAGTCCACGACAGGTATATAGCAATCAGCCCCAGCATTTT
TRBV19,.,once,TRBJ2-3,CATSEESTDTQYF,TGTGCCACCTCCGAGGAAAGCACAGATACGCAGTATTTT
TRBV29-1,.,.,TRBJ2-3,CSVEFRAGFSTDTQYF,TGCAGCGTTGAGTTCAGGGCCGGGTTTTCGACAGATACGCAGTATTTT
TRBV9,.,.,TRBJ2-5,CASSVSPTGETQYF,TGTGCCAGCAGCGTATCACCGACAGGAGAGACCCAGTACTTC
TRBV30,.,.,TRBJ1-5,CACNRGGSNQPQHF,TGTGCCTGTAATAGAGGGGGTAGCAATCAGCCCCAGCATTTT
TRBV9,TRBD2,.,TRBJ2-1,CASSVRGGGYHNEQFF,TGTGCCAGCAGCGTAAGGGGCGGGGGGTATCACAATGAGCAGTTCTTC
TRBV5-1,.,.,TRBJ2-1,CASSPGDRTGEQFF,TGCGCCAGCAGCCCGGGGGACAGAACTGGTGAGCAGTTCTTC
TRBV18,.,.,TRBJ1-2,CASSPSDRINGYTF,TGTGCCAGCTCACCTTCCGACAGGATCAATGGCTACACCTTC
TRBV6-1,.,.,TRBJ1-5,CASSEITEFNQPQHF,TGTGCCAGCAGTGAGATTACAGAATTCAATCAGCCCCAGCATTTT
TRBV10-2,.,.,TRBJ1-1,CASSPDSGYEAFF,TGCGCCAGCAGTCCGGACAGTGGATATGAAGCTTTCTTT
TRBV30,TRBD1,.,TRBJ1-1,CAWGRGRYTEAFF,TGTGCCTGGGGCAGGGGGCGTTACACTGAAGCTTTCTTT
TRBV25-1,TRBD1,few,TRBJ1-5,CASSGTGEINQPQHF,TGTGCCAGCAGTGGGACAGGGGAAATCAATCAGCCCCAGCATTTT
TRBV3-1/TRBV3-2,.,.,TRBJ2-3,CASSQERALNTDTQYF,TGTGCCAGCAGCCAAGAGCGTGCTTTGAACACAGATACGCAGTATTTT
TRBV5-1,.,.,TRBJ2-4,CASSPTDIIAKNIQYF,TGCGCCAGCAGCCCGACAGATATTATAGCCAAAAACATTCAGTACTTC
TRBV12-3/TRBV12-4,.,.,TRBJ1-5,CASSLARDQPQHF,TGTGCCAGCAGTTTAGCCCGAGATCAGCCCCAGCATTTT